The subject of this entry is one T cell receptor (beta chain). These data are taken from a study of T-cell reconstitution after alpha-beta-depleted transplantation in children. Unique molecular identifiers were incorporated into the prepared TCRbeta library. TCRdb reprocessed the PCR reads via MiXCR and lists one record per CDR3 protein. The table shows hundreds of thousands of distinct CDR3 sequences, with around 16% occurring only once. Trimming left V 0 bases short and J 6 bases short, with 9 bases between. CDR1 is SEHNR and CDR2 is FQNEAQ in the germline V gene (reference sequence). This CDR3 comprises 15 residues.

The sequence derives from a human donor who donated a stem cell graft to a child with acute myeloid leukemia. The V gene is TRBV7-9, the J gene TRBJ1-6; D is ambiguous. The source material was PBMCs from the stem cell graft donor, sampled from the stem cell graft. The CDR3 nucleotides are TGTGCCAGCAGCTTAGCGCGGGCCCCTAATTCACCCCTCCACTTT. Translation gives CASSLARAPNSPLHF.